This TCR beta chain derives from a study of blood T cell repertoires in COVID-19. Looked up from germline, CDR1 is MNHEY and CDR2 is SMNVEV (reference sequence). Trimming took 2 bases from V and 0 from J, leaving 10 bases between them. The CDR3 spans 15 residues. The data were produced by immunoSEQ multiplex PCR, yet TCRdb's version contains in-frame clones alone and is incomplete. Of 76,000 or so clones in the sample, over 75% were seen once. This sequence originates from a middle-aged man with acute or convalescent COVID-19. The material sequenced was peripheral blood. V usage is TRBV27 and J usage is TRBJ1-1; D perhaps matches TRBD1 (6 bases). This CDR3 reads CASSLAGTLNTEAFF. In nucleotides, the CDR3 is TGTGCCAGCAGTTTAGCCGGGACATTGAACACTGAAGCTTTCTTT.